Following are 29 T cell receptor beta chains from one sample sequenced in a study of cytomegalovirus exposure and HLA in healthy donors (TCRdb year 2017). The library relied on the immunoSEQ multiplex PCR assay. For the multiplex PCR, a mixture combining 60 forward primers for TCR Vbeta segments and 13 reverse primers for TCR Jbeta segments was used. TCRdb limited this immuneACCESS table to in-frame rearrangements with V and J called. A share of clones is missing; checked studies link under half to unresolved V genes, and the rest is unexplained. The sample table lists approximately 100,000 clones, about three quarters of them with a count of one. Roughly 0.76% of the sample is taken by the ten largest. Sequencing was performed on PBMCs. Receptor source: a boy aged 10-17 years in good health and CMV-seronegative.

This clone turned up a few times. The CDR3 region has the DNA TGTGCCAGCAGCGAGGGGCCCAACACTGAAGCTTTCTTT. Protein: CASSEGPNTEAFF. V and J are TRBV9 and TRBJ1-1, with D tentatively TRBD1 (5 bases). Deletions cut 3 bases from V and 2 bases from J, with 8 bases between. The germline V gene encodes CDR1 SGDLS and CDR2 YYNGEE. The CDR3 consists of 13 residues. The variable domain in full, with the rest retrieved from reference TRBV9 and TRBJ1-1, is DSGVTQTPKHLITATGQRVTLRCSPRSGDLSVYWYQQSLDQGLQFLIQYYNGEERAKGNILERFSAQQFPDLHSELNLSSLELGDSALYFCASSEGPNTEAFFGQGTRLTVV.

This clone was observed a handful of times. This sequence joins TRBV10-3 and TRBJ2-5, with TRBD2 matching over 14 bases. This CDR3 is built from 16 residues. Looked up from germline, CDR1 is ENHRY and CDR2 is SYGVKD. The junction had 1 base not matched to a gene; V was cut back by 0 bases and J by 4 bases. Here the CDR3 reads CAISESTSGRAETQYF. CDR3 coding DNA: TGTGCCATCAGTGAGTCGACTAGCGGGAGGGCAGAGACCCAGTACTTC.

A few counts support this clone. The chain joins TRBV10-3 to TRBJ1-1; tentative D call: TRBD1 (5 bases). With 9 bases removed from V and 1 base from J, the gap between germline ends came to 12 bases. This CDR3 region has 13 residues. The germline CDR1 and CDR2 sequences are ENHRY and SYGVKD. CDR3 loop: CAMGQGRNTEAFF. CDR3 nucleotide sequence: TGTGCCATGGGGCAGGGCCGGAACACTGAAGCTTTCTTT.

V and J are TRBV30 and TRBJ1-1, with TRBD1 identical over 10 bases. The CDR3 runs 15 residues. Losses at the gene ends were 1 base for V and 3 bases for J; bases not matched to a gene: 5. In germline, CDR1 is GTSNPN, CDR2 SVGIG (reference sequence). The CDR3 protein is CAWSATGGPDTEAFF. The CDR3 DNA follows: TGTGCCTGGAGTGCGACAGGGGGCCCGGACACTGAAGCTTTCTTT.

The chain is built from TRBV5-1 and TRBJ2-1; 12 nucleotides align to TRBD2. The ends lost 4 bases at V and 8 bases at J; junction bases unmatched: 7. Germline assignment: CDR1 SGHRS and CDR2 YFSETQ. This CDR3 region has 15 residues. CDR3 in amino acids: CASSRTSGIVDEQFF. CDR3 coding DNA: TGCGCCAGCAGCCGGACTAGCGGGATCGTCGATGAGCAGTTCTTC.

This chain joins TRBV2 and TRBJ2-5; D possibly corresponds to TRBD1 (7 bases). Trimming removed 11 bases from V and 4 bases from J, with 11 bases in between. Germline-derived CDR1 and CDR2 are SNHLY and FYNNEI. The CDR3 length is 11 residues. DNA for the CDR3: TGTGCCGGGAGGACAGGAGAGACCCAGTACTTC. It codes for CAGRTGETQYF.

The rearrangement joins TRBV5-1 to TRBJ1-6, with 7 bases that match TRBD1. CDR3 length: 16 residues. V shed 3 bases, J shed 2 bases, and the junction held 5 bases outside the gene matches. Germline CDR1 is SGHRS and CDR2 is YFSETQ. CDR3 amino acids: CASSSHDRAYNSPLHF. In DNA form, the CDR3 reads TGCGCCAGCAGCTCGCACGACAGGGCCTATAATTCACCCCTCCACTTT.

In the case of this clone: Since the CDR3 does not end with the conserved phenylalanine or tryptophan, this likely comes from a read error. The CDR3 spells CAWSVGLGYSDRNTIYV. The CDR3 nucleotides are TGTGCCTGGAGTGTTGGTCTAGGGTACTCCGACAGAAACACCATATATGTT. This chain links TRBV30 with TRBJ1-3; D gene uncertain. The CDR3 totals 17 residues. V was pared by 0 bases and J by 5 bases, with 20 bases between. Germline V gene data show CDR1 as GTSNPN and CDR2 as SVGIG (reference sequence).

The chain has TRBV30 and TRBJ1-5; 10 positions agree with TRBD1. The trim removed 0 bases at V and 4 bases at J, leaving 3 bases unmatched. The CDR3 totals 15 residues. The germline CDR1 and CDR2 sequences are GTSNPN and SVGIG (reference sequence). As DNA, the CDR3 is TGTGCCTGGAGTGTTTTGGGACAGGGGAATCAGCCCCAGCATTTT. Translated, it gives CAWSVLGQGNQPQHF.

This chain links TRBV4-1 with TRBJ2-2; 9 positions agree with TRBD1. V was clipped by 3 bases and J by 7 bases; unmatched bases: 9. This CDR3 has 16 residues. Germline assignment: CDR1 MGHRA and CDR2 YSYEKL. The DNA for the CDR3 is TGCGCCAGCAGCCATACTCCGGGACAGGGTATCGGGGAGCTGTTTTTT. Translating it yields CASSHTPGQGIGELFF.

The chain couples TRBV4-1 to TRBJ1-1, with no clear D. This CDR3 comprises 14 residues. The germline V and J ends were trimmed by 4 bases and 2 bases, with 11 bases remaining between them. Germline CDR1 MGHRA, CDR2 YSYEKL. The CDR3 protein is CASSPMEGNTEAFF. The DNA of the CDR3 is TGCGCCAGCAGCCCTATGGAGGGAAACACTGAAGCTTTCTTT.

The rearrangement joins TRBV6-1 to TRBJ1-5; 10 positions agree with TRBD1. The CDR3 loop spans 17 amino acids. Germline V CDR1 and CDR2: MNHNS, SASEGT. With 4 bases clipped from V and 0 bases from J, the junction kept 6 bases outside the gene matches. CDR3 sequence reads: CASSVTGGEYSNQPQHF. The CDR3 bases are TGTGCCAGCAGTGTGACAGGGGGCGAATATAGCAATCAGCCCCAGCATTTT.

DNA of the CDR3: TGCGCCAGCAGCCAACCTAGCGGCCGGGATTACGAGCAGTACTTC. This encodes CASSQPSGRDYEQYF. The chain carries TRBV4-1 and TRBJ2-7; TRBD2 agrees at 7 bases. The V and J ends lost 2 bases and 4 bases, in that order; junction bases with no gene match: 8. CDR1 and CDR2 from the germline V gene are MGHRA and YSYEKL. The CDR3 length is 15 residues.

This chain connects TRBV11-2 to TRBJ1-2, with TRBD1 matching over 9 bases. Germline CDR1 is SGHAT and CDR2 is FQNNGV. The CDR3 runs to 14 residues. With 5 bases clipped from V and 6 bases from J, the junction kept 7 bases outside the gene matches. The CDR3 DNA sequence: TGTGCCAGCAGCCGGGACAGGGAATCTGATGGCTACACCTTC. This sequence encodes CASSRDRESDGYTF.

The chain joins TRBV2 to TRBJ2-1; D perhaps matches TRBD2 (6 bases). The CDR3 runs 12 residues. With 6 bases removed from V and 4 bases from J, the gap between germline ends came to 7 bases. Looked up from germline, CDR1 is SNHLY and CDR2 is FYNNEI. In DNA form, the CDR3 reads TGTGCCAGCAGCGGGGGATACAATGAGCAGTTCTTC. As protein: CASSGGYNEQFF.

The chain combines TRBV5-6 with TRBJ1-1; 8 bases align to TRBD1. The ends lost 2 bases at V and 3 bases at J; junction bases unmatched: 9. CDR1 and CDR2 (germline): SGHDT, YYEEEE. The CDR3 runs 16 residues. The CDR3 DNA sequence: TGTGCCAGCAGCTTAGACAGGGGAACAGTGGACACTGAAGCTTTCTTT. It specifies CASSLDRGTVDTEAFF. The entire variable domain, with the rest obtained from reference TRBV5-6 and TRBJ1-1, is as follows: DAGVTQSPTHLIKTRGQQVTLRCSPKSGHDTVSWYQQALGQGPQFIFQYYEEEERQRGNFPDRFSGHQFPNYSSELNVNALLLGDSALYLCASSLDRGTVDTEAFFGQGTRLTVV.

This rearrangement joins TRBV9 to TRBJ2-1; the match to TRBD2 covers 7 bases. Unmatched junction bases numbered 6, after V lost 4 bases and J lost 2 bases. This CDR3 comprises 15 residues. Germline V gene lookup returns CDR1 SGDLS and CDR2 YYNGEE. Here the CDR3 DNA reads TGTGCCAGCAGCCCCCCTAGCGGAGCCTACAATGAGCAGTTCTTC. It translates to CASSPPSGAYNEQFF.

J is TRBJ1-2 and V is TRBV10-3, with a tentative D call TRBD1 (6 bases). Looked up from germline, CDR1 is ENHRY and CDR2 is SYGVKD. V shed 7 bases and J shed 5 bases, with 14 bases lying between them. This CDR3 contains 13 residues. DNA of the CDR3: TGTGCCATCACGGTGGGACAAGAATATGGCTACACCTTC. Translation: CAITVGQEYGYTF.

Only a few counts were recorded for this clone. The chain carries TRBV4-1 and TRBJ1-5; no clear D. Germline V gene sequence: CDR1 MGHRA, CDR2 YSYEKL. V shed 1 base and J shed 3 bases, with 10 bases lying between them. The CDR3 loop spans 15 amino acids. CDR3 sequence reads: CASSQVAGYNQPQHF. The CDR3 coding sequence is TGCGCCAGCAGCCAAGTGGCAGGTTACAATCAGCCCCAGCATTTT.

This clone occurred a few times. The chain joins TRBV30 to TRBJ2-6, with D hard to call. The CDR3 has 15 residues. V was cut by 2 bases and J by 0 bases, with 8 bases left in between. CDR1 is GTSNPN and CDR2 is SVGIG in the germline V gene (reference sequence). The CDR3 spells CAWSFGPSGANVLTF. The CDR3 nucleotides read TGTGCCTGGAGTTTTGGGCCCTCTGGGGCCAACGTCCTGACTTTC.

This sequence joins TRBV5-1 and TRBJ2-7; 7 nucleotides agree with TRBD2. The J segment lost 3 bases and the V segment lost 0 bases, leaving 6 bases of the junction unmatched. The CDR3 length is 15 residues. Germline V gives CDR1 SGHRS, CDR2 YFSETQ. CDR3: CASSLAEGLGYEQYF. CDR3 nucleotides: TGCGCCAGCAGCTTGGCCGAAGGACTAGGCTACGAGCAGTACTTC.

Only a few counts were recorded for this clone. The V gene is TRBV30, the J gene TRBJ2-1; 8 positions match TRBD2. The CDR3 loop spans 14 amino acids. CDR1 GTSNPN and CDR2 SVGIG come from the germline V gene (reference sequence). J gave up 9 bases and V 2 bases, and 9 bases lay outside the gene matches. The CDR3 spells CAWSIGGGLAEQFF. Written as DNA, the CDR3 is TGTGCCTGGAGTATCGGAGGCGGACTAGCTGAGCAGTTCTTC.

Only a few counts were recorded for this clone. V gene TRBV19 combines with J gene TRBJ2-7; D may be TRBD2 (5 bases). V was clipped by 3 bases and J by 5 bases, with 8 bases between them. The germline gives CDR1 LNHDA, CDR2 SQIVND (reference sequence). The CDR3 has 12 amino acids. CDR3 DNA: TGTGCCAGTAGTATGGGAGCCAACGAGCAGTACTTC. This sequence encodes CASSMGANEQYF.

The chain links TRBV6-1 to TRBJ1-2, with D perhaps TRBD1 (6 bases). V was cut by 6 bases and J by 8 bases, with 16 bases left in between. The CDR3 runs 13 residues. CDR1 and CDR2 from the germline V gene are MNHNS and SASEGT. The CDR3 here is CASSYDRPWGYTF. CDR3 sequence (DNA): TGTGCCAGCAGCTACGACAGGCCTTGGGGCTACACCTTC.

V gene TRBV6-6 combines with J gene TRBJ2-1, with 12 bases fitting TRBD2. This CDR3 has 16 residues. Trimming removed 6 bases from V and 7 bases from J; junction bases left unmatched: 10. Per germline, CDR1 MNHNY and CDR2 SVGAGI (reference sequence). The CDR3 protein is CASRDTTGLAGNEQFF. In DNA form, the CDR3 reads TGTGCCAGCAGGGACACAACCGGACTAGCGGGGAATGAGCAGTTCTTC.

The rearrangement uses TRBV1 and TRBJ1-2; the D call in the table, TRBD1, was not verified against the DNA. TRBV1 is tagged as a pseudogene. The CDR3 sequence is 16 residues long. This chain's CDR3 is CTSDAALLVTGYGYTF. As DNA, the CDR3 is TGCACCAGCGACGCGGCCCTCCTTGTGACAGGCTATGGCTACACCTTC.

CDR3 region: CASSRGAGYEQYF. DNA of the CDR3: TGTGCCAGCAGTCGGGGGGCCGGCTACGAGCAGTACTTC. This chain joins TRBV27 and TRBJ2-7; D is possibly TRBD2 (7 bases). Germline V gives CDR1 MNHEY, CDR2 SMNVEV (reference sequence). The germline V and J ends were trimmed by 5 bases and 3 bases, with 11 bases remaining between them. CDR3 size: 13 residues.

The V call is TRBV30, the J call TRBJ1-2; D call uncertain. V shed 5 bases and J shed 5 bases, with 9 bases lying between them. From germline, CDR1 is GTSNPN and CDR2 SVGIG (reference sequence). The CDR3 sequence is 11 residues long. CDR3 DNA: TGTGCCTGGGGCACAAGTTATGGCTACACCTTC. Protein sequence: CAWGTSYGYTF.

This chain links TRBV1 with TRBJ1-2; TRBD1, the table's D call, lacks a check against the DNA. TRBV1 corresponds to a pseudogene. The CDR3 has 22 amino acids. This chain's CDR3 is CTSSQLLIGTAKMVLLNYGYTF. The CDR3, as DNA: TGCACCAGCAGCCAACTTTTAATCGGGACAGCAAAAATGGTTCTTCTTAACTATGGCTACACCTTC.